This TCR beta chain was identified in a study of blood T cell repertoires in COVID-19. Across the whole study: Some COVID-19 samples were acute and others convalescent; all came from the United States, Italy and Spain. PBMCs, B-cell-depleted T cells, or T cells were the source of the cDNA or gDNA that made up the material.

Source study methods: Amplification of reference gene primers was used by the study to estimate nucleated cell counts. The assay was immunoSEQ multiplex PCR, and TCRdb's table has in-frame clones only and misses some. Clone size and the V and J calls come from that table; the DNA yielded D and trimming. Of 55,000 to 85,000 clones detected, around 79% appear once; the ten largest clones hold approximately 26%. CDR1 SGHRS and CDR2 YFSETQ come from the germline V gene. The V end was cut by 1 base, the J end by 1 base, with 11 bases between. There are 15 residues in the CDR3. The chain joins TRBV5-1 to TRBJ1-1, with a tentative D call TRBD1 (6 bases). Sequencing input: peripheral blood. This sequence was found in a man aged 55 to 69 with active or convalescent COVID-19. The DNA for the CDR3 is TGCGCCAGCAGCTTGTGGGGCAGGGGGAACACTGAAGCTTTCTTT. It codes for CASSLWGRGNTEAFF.